The TCR beta chain described here comes from a study of shared clonotypes between healthy human individuals. CDR3 length: 14 amino acids. Trimming removed 1 base at V and 9 bases at J, with 13 bases between. CDR1 and CDR2 from the germline V gene are LGHNA and YNFKEQ. Several immunoSEQ 96-well plates shared each subset's DNA, each plate a replicate. Clones were read by immunoSEQ multiplex PCR, and TCRdb kept only the in-frame ones, dropping some. Among a few million clones listed, 85% to 95% were seen once. As concerns this clone: Its antigen remains unknown.

Broader study findings: A generally larger estimated richness was seen in naive subsets than in memory subsets. The researchers took only blood, and tissue repertoires probably look different. Some clonotypes were shared by all four sorted-subset donors, while others were not shared. The non-shared ones had lower generation probabilities than the shared ones.

Input material: naive CD4+ T cells from PBMCs. Stated subset: CD45RA+ positively selected. The clonotype comes from a man aged 18 to 30 in good health. Some clones in this sample may be carry-over from other donors' samples. The chain couples TRBV4-2 to TRBJ2-4; D not resolved. This CDR3 reads CASSQARSLTIQYF. The CDR3 DNA is TGTGCCAGCAGCCAAGCCCGCTCCCTGACCATTCAGTACTTC.